This TCR beta chain was identified in a study of post-analysis software for immune sequencing data. Notes on the study in general: A handful of TRBV segments were significantly more frequent in patients than in controls. TRBV5-6, TRBV5-1 and TRBV20-1 were among these segments.

A remark on this clonotype: What it recognizes is unknown.

Built from TCR beta cDNA, the libraries had unique molecular identifiers in them. There were about 1 to 10 million T cells, and roughly 0.5 million cDNA molecules came from them. TCRdb reprocessed the PCR reads with MiXCR, giving one entry per CDR3 protein. This table holds roughly 800,000 distinct CDR3 sequences, roughly 58% found once. V was shortened by 1 base and J by 6 bases, with 7 bases between the two germline ends. The CDR3 contains 12 residues. Germline V gives CDR1 DFQATT, CDR2 SNEGSKA (reference sequence). Sequenced sample: blood. The chain uses TRBV20-1 and TRBJ2-1, with no clear D. The clonotype comes from a girl aged 10 to 17 with multiple sclerosis. In DNA, the CDR3 is TGCAGTGCTAGAGGCCTACTCAATGAGCAGTTCTTC. Its translation is CSARGLLNEQFF.